Below, 27 T cell receptor beta chains from the same sample are listed, as sequenced in a study of blood T cell repertoires in COVID-19. Repertoires were generated with immunoSEQ multiplex PCR, while TCRdb's copy carries only in-frame clones and drops some. The sample carries 150,000 to 200,000 clones, approximately 87% recorded once. Sequenced input: PBMCs or T cells enriched from blood (not recorded which). These receptor sequences come from a woman in her forties or fifties who had recovered from COVID-19.

This clone was observed a few times. This chain uses TRBV5-6 with TRBJ1-2; TRBD1 matches at 8 bases. This CDR3 is 17 amino acids long. Germline V lookup: CDR1 SGHDT, CDR2 YYEEEE. J lost 6 bases, V lost 0 bases, and 13 bases had no gene match. The CDR3 is CASSLGQGFLPEDGYTF. In DNA, the CDR3 is TGTGCCAGCAGCTTGGGACAGGGGTTTCTTCCGGAAGATGGCTACACCTTC.

The chain links TRBV4-2 to TRBJ2-4; the match to TRBD2 covers 11 bases. V shed 0 bases and J 1 base; nucleotides not matched to a gene: 8. Germline V gene lookup returns CDR1 LGHNA and CDR2 YNFKEQ. The CDR3 length is 19 residues. The DNA for the CDR3 is TGTGCCAGCAGCCAAGATGTGTCTAGCGGGGGGAGGGCCAAAAACATTCAGTACTTC. This gives the protein CASSQDVSSGGRAKNIQYF.

The V call is TRBV6-5, the J call TRBJ1-3; a weak D match, TRBD1 (5 bases). CDR1 is MNHEY and CDR2 is SVGAGI in the germline V gene. Trimming left V 2 bases short and J 0 bases short, with 11 bases between. This CDR3 region has 16 residues. The CDR3 sequence is CASSYRGISSGNTIYF. The CDR3 DNA is TGTGCCAGCAGTTACCGGGGGATCAGCTCTGGAAACACCATATATTTT.

The V gene is TRBV9, the J gene TRBJ2-1; TRBD2 agrees at 10 bases. Germline V gene lookup returns CDR1 SGDLS and CDR2 YYNGEE. The V gene end was trimmed by 4 bases and the J gene end by 2 bases; junction bases not matched to a gene: 3. This CDR3 spans 15 amino acids. DNA for the CDR3: TGTGCCAGCAGCATCAGCGGGGGGGCCTACAATGAGCAGTTCTTC. Residues: CASSISGGAYNEQFF. Complete variable domain (other parts from reference TRBV9 and TRBJ2-1): DSGVTQTPKHLITATGQRVTLRCSPRSGDLSVYWYQQSLDQGLQFLIQYYNGEERAKGNILERFSAQQFPDLHSELNLSSLELGDSALYFCASSISGGAYNEQFFGPGTRLTVL.

V is TRBV5-5 and J is TRBJ1-4, with 7 bases aligning to TRBD1. V was pared by 5 bases and J by 3 bases, with 10 bases of the junction left unmatched. The CDR3 sequence is 16 residues long. The germline V gene has CDR1 SGHKS and CDR2 YYEKEE (reference sequence). The CDR3 loop is CASSSLRDSSNEKLFF. CDR3 sequence (DNA): TGTGCCAGCAGTTCACTCCGGGACAGCTCTAATGAAAAACTGTTTTTT.

CDR3 loop: CATLQGNGNTIYF. Here the CDR3 DNA reads TGTGCCACCCTACAGGGCAACGGAAACACCATATATTTT. V gene TRBV6-5 combines with J gene TRBJ1-3, with D perhaps TRBD1 (6 bases). This CDR3 region has 13 residues. The germline V gene encodes CDR1 MNHEY and CDR2 SVGAGI. The V end lost 10 bases, the J end lost 4 bases, and 14 bases lay between the germline ends.

A single count supports this clone. This chain uses TRBV3-1 (or the pseudogene TRBV3-2) with TRBJ2-5, with no clear D. Trimming removed 2 bases from V and 4 bases from J, with 11 bases in between. CDR3 length: 14 amino acids. Germline V gene lookup returns CDR1 LGHDT and CDR2 YNNKEL (reference sequence). CDR3 coding DNA: TGTGCCAGCAGCCAAAGTTCCCCCGGAGAGACCCAGTACTTC. Protein product: CASSQSSPGETQYF.

This clone was detected once. This chain connects TRBV14 to TRBJ1-5; D possibly corresponds to TRBD1 (6 bases). V dropped 1 base and J dropped 2 bases, with 6 bases sitting between them. Per the germline V gene, CDR1 is SGHDN and CDR2 is FVKESK. The CDR3 spans 14 residues. The CDR3 bases are TGTGCCAGCAGCCAAGGACAGGGCAATCAGCCCCAGCATTTT. Amino acid sequence: CASSQGQGNQPQHF.

This chain connects TRBV10-3 to TRBJ1-6; 7 positions match TRBD1. Germline lookup yields CDR1 ENHRY and CDR2 SYGVKD. V gave up 10 bases and J gave up 9 bases; unmatched junction bases: 15. This CDR3 contains 15 residues. The CDR3 reads CATRRTGDRGSPLHF. In nucleotides, the CDR3 is TGTGCCACCCGCCGGACAGGCGATCGGGGTTCACCCCTCCACTTT.

This clone was picked up one time. This sequence joins TRBV18 and TRBJ1-1; no definite D call. This CDR3 is built from 13 residues. Germline loops: CDR1 KGHSH, CDR2 LQKENI. Trimming shortened V by 6 bases and J by 0 bases, and 8 bases separated the two germline ends. The CDR3: CASSASVNTEAFF. The CDR3 DNA reads as TGTGCCAGCTCGGCCAGCGTGAACACTGAAGCTTTCTTT.

J is TRBJ2-5 and V is TRBV9; tentative D call: TRBD2 (6 bases). Germline V gene data show CDR1 as SGDLS and CDR2 as YYNGEE. Between the trimmed V and J ends, which lost 2 bases and 5 bases, there was a span of 10 bases. The CDR3 has 13 residues. CDR3 sequence reads: CASSVGGGETQYF. The CDR3 DNA reads as TGTGCCAGCAGCGTTGGTGGGGGGGAGACCCAGTACTTC.

The chain joins TRBV19 to TRBJ2-7; no clear D gene. V dropped 3 bases and J dropped 3 bases, with 12 bases sitting between them. This CDR3 is built from 14 residues. CDR1 LNHDA and CDR2 SQIVND come from the germline V gene (reference sequence). The CDR3: CASSISPQYYEQYF. The CDR3 DNA reads TGTGCCAGTAGTATTTCCCCCCAGTACTACGAGCAGTACTTC.

The rearrangement uses TRBV11-3 and TRBJ1-2, with D uncertain. CDR3 length: 16 residues. V lost 1 base, J lost 1 base, and 13 bases lay in between. Germline CDR1 SGHNT, CDR2 YENEEA. The CDR3 nucleotides are TGTGCCAGCAGCTTAGTCTTCCTAGAAATTAACTATGGCTACACCTTC. It encodes CASSLVFLEINYGYTF.

The chain is built from TRBV7-2 and TRBJ1-1; no definite D call. Looked up from germline, CDR1 is SGHTA and CDR2 is FQGNSA. V lost 4 bases, J lost 0 bases, and 12 bases lay in between. This CDR3 contains 15 residues. Written as DNA, the CDR3 is TGTGCCAGCAGCTCCGTCGGAGATCTGAACACTGAAGCTTTCTTT. Residues: CASSSVGDLNTEAFF.

The chain carries TRBV5-1 and TRBJ1-6, with TRBD1 as a possible D gene (6 bases). CDR1 and CDR2 (germline): SGHRS, YFSETQ. V was clipped by 0 bases and J by 5 bases, with 9 bases between them. This CDR3 is 15 amino acids long. This CDR3 is CASSLDRVHNSPLHF. The DNA of the CDR3 is TGCGCCAGCAGCTTGGACAGGGTGCATAATTCACCCCTCCACTTT. The complete variable domain, with remaining parts taken from reference TRBV5-1 and TRBJ1-6, reads KAGVTQTPRYLIKTRGQQVTLSCSPISGHRSVSWYQQTPGQGLQFLFEYFSETQRNKGNFPGRFSGRQFSNSRSEMNVSTLELGDSALYLCASSLDRVHNSPLHFGNGTRLTVT.

The chain uses TRBV4-3 and TRBJ2-1; 8 positions match TRBD2. CDR1 is LGHNA, CDR2 YSLEER, per germline. Losses at the gene ends were 0 bases for V and 2 bases for J; bases not matched to a gene: 9. This CDR3 is built from 18 residues. The CDR3 here is CASSQDSFAGGPYNEQFF. DNA of the CDR3: TGCGCCAGCAGCCAAGACTCCTTCGCGGGGGGCCCCTACAATGAGCAGTTCTTC.

This clone was observed once. This sequence joins TRBV4-1 and TRBJ1-3; D call uncertain. The CDR3 spans 18 residues. Germline lookup yields CDR1 MGHRA and CDR2 YSYEKL. Deletions cut 0 bases from V and 8 bases from J, with 23 bases between. This CDR3 reads CASSQDLRIAGLEDTIYF. For the CDR3, the DNA is TGCGCCAGCAGCCAAGACTTGAGAATAGCGGGTCTGGAGGACACCATATATTTT.

This sequence joins TRBV19 and TRBJ1-5; 8 bases align to TRBD1. V shed 3 bases, J shed 11 bases, and the junction held 15 bases outside the gene matches. This CDR3 comprises 16 residues. The germline CDR1 and CDR2 sequences are LNHDA and SQIVND (reference sequence). The CDR3 region is CASSILGTGALMAQHF. CDR3 DNA sequence: TGTGCCAGTAGTATCTTAGGGACAGGCGCGTTAATGGCCCAGCATTTT. Drawing the rest from reference TRBV19 and TRBJ1-5, the complete variable domain is DGGITQSPKYLFRKEGQNVTLSCEQNLNHDAMYWYRQDPGQGLRLIYYSQIVNDFQKGDIAEGYSVSREKKESFPLTVTSAQKNPTAFYLCASSILGTGALMAQHFGDGTRLSIL.

V usage is TRBV7-2 and J usage is TRBJ2-5; 15 positions match TRBD2. This CDR3 region has 17 residues. Germline CDR1 and CDR2: SGHTA and FQGNSA. V lost 5 bases to trimming and J lost 1 base; unmatched junction nucleotides: 5. CDR3 residues: CASSAPGLAGGQETQYF. The CDR3 coding sequence is TGTGCCAGCAGCGCCCCGGGACTAGCGGGGGGCCAAGAGACCCAGTACTTC.

J is TRBJ1-2 and V is TRBV4-1, with D perhaps matching TRBD1 (5 bases). Germline loops: CDR1 MGHRA, CDR2 YSYEKL. There are 13 residues in the CDR3. V lost 0 bases and J lost 6, with 8 bases in between. This chain's CDR3 is CASSQDPGNGYTF. CDR3 DNA sequence: TGCGCCAGCAGCCAAGACCCAGGGAATGGCTACACCTTC.

The chain joins TRBV24-1 to TRBJ2-3, with D possibly being TRBD1 (6 bases). Germline lookup yields CDR1 KGHDR and CDR2 SFDVKD. The germline V and J ends were trimmed by 7 bases and 1 base, with 14 bases remaining between them. This CDR3 is built from 15 residues. The CDR3 here is CATRDPGHGTDTQYF. The CDR3 DNA is TGTGCCACCAGGGACCCGGGACACGGCACAGATACGCAGTATTTT.

Turning to this clone: The junction and the germline gene differ at one end; a read error may be behind it. J is TRBJ1-6 and V is TRBV5-4; unclear D gene. The CDR3 has 12 amino acids. Germline-derived CDR1 and CDR2 are SGHNT and YYREEE (reference sequence). CDR3 protein: CASSFGNSPPHF. The CDR3 nucleotides read TGTGCCAGCAGCTTCGGGAATTCACCCCCCCACTTT.

This sequence joins TRBV13 and TRBJ2-2, with TRBD2 identical over 12 bases. J gave up 7 bases and V 3 bases, and 6 bases lay outside the gene matches. Germline V gene lookup returns CDR1 PRHDT and CDR2 FYEKMQ (reference sequence). This CDR3 region has 16 residues. CDR3 loop: CASSFRTSGAIGELFF. The CDR3 region has the DNA TGTGCCAGCAGCTTTCGGACTAGCGGGGCTATCGGGGAGCTGTTTTTT.

The chain recombines TRBV7-9 with TRBJ2-3; TRBD2 matches 8 bases. Looked up from germline, CDR1 is SEHNR and CDR2 is FQNEAQ (reference sequence). Unmatched junction bases numbered 4, after V lost 5 bases and J lost 6 bases. There are 13 residues in the CDR3. CDR3 DNA sequence: TGTGCCAGCAGCCGGGGGGGGCACGATACGCAGTATTTT. This encodes CASSRGGHDTQYF.

About this clone itself: Other DNA sequences in this sample translate to the same CDR3. The chain carries TRBV18 and TRBJ1-5; TRBD1 agrees at 10 bases. Germline V gives CDR1 KGHSH, CDR2 LQKENI. This CDR3 has 15 amino acids. V trimming: 4 bases; J trimming: 5 bases; junction bases outside the gene matches: 5. The CDR3: CASSRDRGLDQPQHF. The CDR3 region has the DNA TGTGCCAGCTCACGGGACAGGGGCCTAGATCAGCCCCAGCATTTT.

The V call is TRBV19, the J call TRBJ2-4; TRBD1 agrees at 8 bases. The V gene's germline CDR1 is LNHDA and CDR2 SQIVND (reference sequence). Trimming at V came to 3 bases and at J to 7 bases, leaving 5 bases not matched to a gene. The CDR3 covers 14 residues. The CDR3 is CASSIPAGGNIQYF. The CDR3, as DNA: TGTGCCAGTAGTATTCCGGCAGGGGGCAACATTCAGTACTTC.

The V gene is TRBV10-3, the J gene TRBJ2-7; 9 nucleotides line up with TRBD2. CDR3 length: 15 amino acids. Germline V lookup: CDR1 ENHRY, CDR2 SYGVKD. Losses at the gene ends were 0 bases for V and 6 bases for J; bases not matched to a gene: 6. Written as DNA, the CDR3 is TGTGCCATCAGTGAGTCGGCGGGGGGGCCCGGCGAGCAGTACTTC. Amino acid sequence: CAISESAGGPGEQYF.